A selection of T cell receptor beta chains follows, all from one sample in a study of T cell responses to AZD1222 COVID-19 vaccine. Profiled with immunoSEQ multiplex PCR; TCRdb holds only in-frame clones, not every one. The sample records 150,000 to 200,000 clones, around nine tenths being singletons. The input for sequencing was peripheral blood, taken 28 days after the second AZD1222 dose. These receptors originate from an adult who received the AZD1222 COVID-19 vaccine. CDR3s include the opening cysteine and the closing phenylalanine or tryptophan. A D gene is named only where the DNA matches it firmly. Expanded clones are given a class, and other clones once, few, many or no size at all.

abundance	d_gene	v_gene	j_gene	CDR3aa	CDR3nt
-	TRBD1	TRBV18	TRBJ2-1	CASSPQGARIGEQFF	TGTGCCAGCTCACCACAGGGGGCGCGGATTGGTGAGCAGTTCTTC
once	-	TRBV30	TRBJ2-1	CAWRGETGTSYNEQFF	TGTGCCTGGAGGGGAGAAACAGGGACCTCCTACAATGAGCAGTTCTTC
-	-	TRBV2	TRBJ2-7	CASRNPPVYEQYF	TGTGCCAGCAGGAACCCCCCGGTATACGAGCAGTACTTC
-	TRBD1	TRBV6-5	TRBJ1-6	CASSPMDRNHSPLHF	TGTGCCAGCAGTCCTATGGACAGGAACCATTCACCCCTCCACTTT
-	TRBD1	TRBV5-1	TRBJ2-1	CASSFQSRGREQFF	TGCGCCAGCAGCTTCCAATCAAGGGGGCGGGAGCAGTTCTTC
-	-	TRBV12-3/TRBV12-4	TRBJ1-1	CASSFGDTEAFF	TGTGCCAGCAGTTTTGGGGACACTGAAGCTTTCTTT
-	TRBD2	TRBV19	TRBJ2-3	CASNEAREGADTQYF	TGTGCCAGTAACGAGGCCCGGGAGGGGGCAGATACGCAGTATTTT
-	TRBD1	TRBV10-3	TRBJ1-2	CATGDRGHNYGYTF	TGTGCCACGGGCGACAGGGGGCACAACTATGGCTACACCTTC
-	-	TRBV7-9	TRBJ1-1	CASSLVQGRISEAFF	TGTGCCAGCAGCTTAGTGCAGGGGCGCATCTCTGAAGCTTTCTTT
-	TRBD2	TRBV6-6	TRBJ2-1	CASSITSGGYNEQFF	TGTGCCAGCAGTATTACTAGCGGGGGGTACAATGAGCAGTTCTTC
-	-	TRBV4-3	TRBJ1-1	CASSQDMGQDEAFF	TGCGCCAGCAGCCAAGATATGGGGCAGGATGAAGCTTTCTTT
-	-	TRBV18	TRBJ1-3	CASSPSQGRLSGNTIYF	TGTGCCAGCTCACCATCTCAGGGCAGGCTCTCTGGAAACACCATATATTTT
once	-	TRBV2	TRBJ1-2	CARGSVPRGANYGYTF	TGTGCCAGAGGGTCCGTACCACGGGGAGCTAACTATGGCTACACCTTC
-	-	TRBV7-2	TRBJ1-2	CASSFTGDRGYTF	TGTGCCAGCAGCTTCACAGGAGACAGGGGCTACACCTTC